The source of this TCR beta chain is a study of T cell changes during pregnancy in multiple sclerosis. This clone was picked up one time. Data came from immunoSEQ multiplex PCR; TCRdb stores just in-frame clones and leaves some out. Altogether roughly 26,000 clones are present, nearly 90% being singletons, with the ten largest covering roughly 17%. This clonotype was obtained from a female donor with multiple sclerosis, enrolled in a pregnancy study. Source: CD8+ T cells from peripheral blood mononuclear cells, taken in the second trimester of pregnancy.

Here the CDR3 DNA reads TGCGCCAGCAGCCAAGGTTCTAGCGGCTACGAGCAGTACTTC. This translates into CASSQGSSGYEQYF. The chain recombines TRBV4-1 with TRBJ2-7; 7 bases line up with TRBD2. The V and J ends lost 1 base and 3 bases, in that order; junction bases with no gene match: 3. CDR3 size: 14 residues. CDR1 is MGHRA, CDR2 YSYEKL, per germline.